The 17 T cell receptor beta chains reported below all come from one sample, sequenced in a study of cytomegalovirus exposure and HLA in healthy donors. Amplification used 60 Vbeta primers and 13 Jbeta primers. Generated by immunoSEQ multiplex PCR, the TCRdb table keeps only in-frame clones and is missing some. Here the sample spans roughly 180,000 clones, 65% to 85% being singletons. Specimen: PBMCs. Receptor source: a woman in her late teens or twenties in good health and CMV-seronegative.

This clone was seen more than once but under ten times. The chain combines TRBV9 with TRBJ2-5; 10 bases line up with TRBD2. There are 15 residues in the CDR3. Germline CDR1 is SGDLS and CDR2 is YYNGEE. The V gene end was trimmed by 3 bases and the J gene end by 2 bases; junction bases not matched to a gene: 4. The CDR3 DNA is TGTGCCAGCAGCGACCTAGCGGGGGCTCAAGAGACCCAGTACTTC. Protein: CASSDLAGAQETQYF.

The gene calls are TRBV6-5 and TRBJ2-7; D is possibly TRBD2 (5 bases). CDR3 length: 14 residues. Germline CDR1 is MNHEY and CDR2 is SVGAGI. The ends were cut back, 6 bases at V and 2 bases at J, with 14 bases in the middle. The CDR3 region is CASRPAGVTYEQYF. DNA of the CDR3: TGTGCCAGCAGACCTGCCGGGGTGACCTACGAGCAGTACTTC.

The chain recombines TRBV19 with TRBJ2-1; 11 bases are a match to TRBD2. This CDR3 spans 14 amino acids. Germline CDR1 is LNHDA and CDR2 is SQIVND (reference sequence). Trimming at V came to 6 bases and at J to 3 bases, leaving 1 base not matched to a gene. The CDR3 region is CASSGLAGYNEQFF. The CDR3 DNA reads as TGTGCCAGTAGCGGACTAGCGGGCTACAATGAGCAGTTCTTC.

The chain has TRBV11-3 and TRBJ2-5, with D tentatively TRBD2 (7 bases). The J call is in doubt because the DNA end fits TRBJ2-7 better. CDR1 SGHNT and CDR2 YENEEA come from the germline V gene. The CDR3 has 16 amino acids. In nucleotides, the CDR3 is TGTGCCAGCAGCTTAGGGGCGGGGGCGGCTCCCTACGAGCAGTACTTC. It specifies CASSLGAGAAPYEQYF.

The CDR3 sequence: CASSLGLKGRDRGSPLHF. CDR3 sequence (DNA): TGTGCCAGCAGCTTGGGACTCAAAGGACGGGACAGGGGATCACCCCTCCACTTT. The rearrangement joins TRBV5-6 to TRBJ1-6; 10 positions match TRBD1. This CDR3 comprises 18 residues. The germline V gene has CDR1 SGHDT and CDR2 YYEEEE. J was trimmed by 10 bases and V by 0 bases; bases with no gene match: 13.

The rearrangement uses TRBV30 and TRBJ2-4, with a possible D match to TRBD2 (5 bases). V lost 0 bases, J lost 13 bases, and 10 bases lay in between. The CDR3 is 11 residues long. Germline CDR1 GTSNPN, CDR2 SVGIG (reference sequence). The CDR3 is CAWSVEGLQYF. For the CDR3, the DNA is TGTGCCTGGAGTGTGGAAGGACTCCAGTACTTC.

To note about this clone: Additional DNA sequences in this sample encode the identical CDR3. This rearrangement joins TRBV28 to TRBJ2-5; 8 nucleotides match TRBD1. J gave up 5 bases and V 2 bases, and 4 bases lay outside the gene matches. This CDR3 has 14 residues. CDR1 is MDHEN and CDR2 is SYDVKM in the germline V gene. The CDR3 region is CASSLDRGRETQYF. The CDR3 DNA is TGTGCCAGCAGTTTAGACAGGGGAAGGGAGACCCAGTACTTC.

The chain uses TRBV5-4 and TRBJ2-7, with TRBD2 matching over 10 bases. V lost 4 bases and J lost 1; bases outside the gene matches: 8. Germline-derived CDR1 and CDR2 are SGHNT and YYREEE (reference sequence). There are 16 residues in the CDR3. CDR3 amino acids: CASSAQLAGVSYEQYF. The CDR3 nucleotides read TGTGCCAGCAGCGCGCAGCTAGCGGGAGTATCCTACGAGCAGTACTTC.

The CDR3 spells CASSSGASTDTQYF. CDR3 nucleotide sequence: TGTGCCAGCAGCTCGGGAGCTAGCACAGATACGCAGTATTTT. V gene TRBV6-5 combines with J gene TRBJ2-3; D might be TRBD2 (6 bases). V was cut by 6 bases and J by 0 bases, with 10 bases left in between. Germline values: CDR1 MNHEY, CDR2 SVGAGI. There are 14 residues in the CDR3.

The J gene is TRBJ2-1, the V gene TRBV4-2; the match to TRBD2 covers 11 bases. V shed 1 base, J shed 5 bases, and the junction held 10 bases outside the gene matches. The germline CDR1 and CDR2 sequences are LGHNA and YNFKEQ. The CDR3 sequence is 18 residues long. Here the CDR3 reads CASSQASGRFIKDNEQFF. The CDR3 nucleotides are TGTGCCAGCAGCCAAGCTAGCGGGAGGTTCATAAAGGACAATGAGCAGTTCTTC.

The chain links TRBV5-1 to TRBJ2-3; D is perhaps TRBD1 (5 bases). This CDR3 is 17 amino acids long. Germline-derived CDR1 and CDR2 are SGHRS and YFSETQ. Trimming took off 3 bases at V and 2 bases at J, with 19 bases between the two ends. The CDR3 sequence: CASSSAGHPTDTDTQYF. In DNA form, the CDR3 reads TGCGCCAGCAGCTCTGCAGGGCATCCAACAGACACAGATACGCAGTATTTT.

The V and J genes are TRBV5-6 and TRBJ1-5; D remains ambiguous. The CDR3 runs to 14 residues. Germline V gene sequence: CDR1 SGHDT, CDR2 YYEEEE. Between the trimmed V and J ends, which lost 2 bases and 6 bases, there was a span of 12 bases. The CDR3 region has the DNA TGTGCCAGCAGCTTTTCACGGGGTAGTCAGCCCCAGCATTTT. This codes for CASSFSRGSQPQHF. Full variable domain (outside the CDR3, taken from reference TRBV5-6 and TRBJ1-5): DAGVTQSPTHLIKTRGQQVTLRCSPKSGHDTVSWYQQALGQGPQFIFQYYEEEERQRGNFPDRFSGHQFPNYSSELNVNALLLGDSALYLCASSFSRGSQPQHFGDGTRLSIL.

The chain is built from TRBV5-6 and TRBJ2-3; a weak D match, TRBD2 (5 bases). CDR1 and CDR2 (germline): SGHDT, YYEEEE. V lost 1 base, J lost 1 base, and 10 bases lay in between. The CDR3 is 15 residues long. CDR3: CASSLPLARTDTQYF. In DNA, the CDR3 is TGTGCCAGCAGCTTGCCTCTAGCCCGCACAGATACGCAGTATTTT. The full variable domain, with the rest looked up from reference TRBV5-6 and TRBJ2-3, is DAGVTQSPTHLIKTRGQQVTLRCSPKSGHDTVSWYQQALGQGPQFIFQYYEEEERQRGNFPDRFSGHQFPNYSSELNVNALLLGDSALYLCASSLPLARTDTQYFGPGTRLTVL.

This CDR3 is CASSSSGTSGALSYNEQFF. The CDR3 DNA sequence: TGTGCCAGCAGCTCATCCGGGACTAGCGGGGCACTCTCCTACAATGAGCAGTTCTTC. The rearrangement joins TRBV7-9 to TRBJ2-1; the match to TRBD2 covers 13 bases. The J segment lost 0 bases and the V segment lost 4 bases, leaving 9 bases of the junction unmatched. The CDR3 extends over 19 amino acids. CDR1 and CDR2 from the germline V gene are SEHNR and FQNEAQ (reference sequence).

This clone was seen more than once but under ten times. The V call is TRBV28, the J call TRBJ2-7; 9 bases line up with TRBD2. CDR1 and CDR2 from the germline V gene are MDHEN and SYDVKM. The CDR3 extends over 16 amino acids. V dropped 4 bases and J dropped 10; count of bases not matched to a gene: 17. For the CDR3, the DNA is TGTGCCAGCAGTTCCCCGTCGCGGGAGGGGTATGGGACTCAGTACTTC. Its protein product is CASSSPSREGYGTQYF.

CDR3 sequence: CSVRTGGASTEAFF. The CDR3 DNA follows: TGCAGCGTTCGGACAGGGGGCGCGAGTACTGAAGCTTTCTTT. The chain links TRBV29-1 to TRBJ1-1; 11 bases line up with TRBD1. The CDR3 is 14 residues long. Germline V gene data show CDR1 as SQVTM and CDR2 as ANQGSEA. V lost 5 bases, J lost 5 bases, and 7 bases stayed unmatched. The whole variable domain, remainder taken from reference TRBV29-1 and TRBJ1-1, is SAVISQKPSRDICQRGTSLTIQCQVDSQVTMMFWYRQQPGQSLTLIATANQGSEATYESGFVIDKFPISRPNLTFSTLTVSNMSPEDSSIYLCSVRTGGASTEAFFGQGTRLTVV.

The chain carries TRBV15 and TRBJ2-7; D may be TRBD1 (6 bases). Germline CDR1 LNHNV, CDR2 YYDKDF (reference sequence). The germline V and J ends were trimmed by 5 bases and 4 bases, with 15 bases remaining between them. This CDR3 contains 14 residues. CDR3 amino acids: CATSPAGDLYEQYF. In nucleotides, the CDR3 is TGTGCCACCAGCCCAGCAGGGGATTTGTACGAGCAGTACTTC.